This record covers a single TCR beta chain. This clone's antigen is unknown. Base qualities are not recorded, but no much larger clone differs from it by a single base. This sample was included in a study of cytomegalovirus exposure and HLA in healthy donors (dated by TCRdb to about 2017). Concerning the study at large: According to an earlier analysis of 587 of the donors, 150 million to 200 million T cells yielded roughly 100 million unique TCR beta sequences and around 280 Gb of sequence data. An early release that covered about 640 HLA-typed donors contained approximately 300 gigabases of sequencing data and 65 million to 100 million unique TCR sequences. Of the 350 to 400 genotyped donors, 65% to 90% fell in the genetic ancestry cluster associated with self-reported Caucasian donors. The study aimed to test whether cataloging public T cell receptors could reveal signatures of past pathogen exposure. The T cell repertoires of 666 subjects were profiled by immunosequencing and related to cytomegalovirus serostatus. A separate validation cohort of roughly 130 different subjects was used in addition to the 666-subject first cohort. High-throughput TCR immunosequencing, statistical association of individual TCRs with disease status, and machine learning were combined to predict cytomegalovirus infection status. To study patterns of TCR occurrence, a later analysis re-analyzed previously published TCR beta repertoires from several hundred donors and added high-resolution HLA genotyping. The later analysis used no new phenotypic data to find candidate immune exposures, relying instead on TCR beta sequences and their occurrence across donors. In an earlier analysis of a few hundred of the donors, high-throughput TCR beta sequencing was used to judge whether each TCR beta V gene segment behaved as functional or pseudogenic. Donor age, sex, ethnicity and CMV serostatus were collected together with the repertoire data. Genome-wide SNP genotypes for about 65% of the 666 donors were used in a later genetic analysis, which treated that subset as a discovery cohort. All discovery cohort repertoires had been generated using a single sequencing platform. Class I and class II HLA loci were covered by the typing at four-digit resolution. The number of typed donors differed by locus: roughly 620-640 for A, B, C, DRB1 and DQB1; 500 to 550 for DQA1; 606 for DPA1; and some 450 for DPB1. Five DR-DQ haplotypes were handled as single units for association and clustering, since linkage in the cohort was strong. Across about 370 genotyped donors of the cohort, an average of approximately 200,000 unique TCR beta nucleotide sequences per donor were sequenced, and about a sixth of those sequences were non-productive. Study-wide findings and limitations: A further reported finding was that TCR beta sequences accurately predicted the HLA-A and HLA-B alleles for most subjects in the first cohort. When HLA alleles, especially DR and DQ, strongly co-occurred, attributing TCR associations to individual alleles was difficult. A group of highly shared sequence variants was considered likely to be a technical artifact of the sequencing pipeline. A later analysis associated approximately 17,000 TCR beta sequences with specific HLA alleles at a false discovery rate of 0.05. Linkage disequilibrium might explain the correlated functional status among segregating V segments, but an unknown experimental factor could not be ruled out. V-gene and J-gene trimming of TCR beta chains was associated with a missense DCLRE1C variant in a later genetic analysis, and the association was replicated in an independent cohort. Most CMV-associated TCR beta chains appeared to be HLA-restricted in a later analysis, and the HLA associations seemed to be driven largely by CMV exposure. In the study, 150 to 200 TCR beta chains were listed as associated with cytomegalovirus. The authors suggested that the approach could potentially be extended to other disease states and immunological phenotypes. While some public TCRs were present in many individuals, most TCR sequences turned up only very rarely across donors. Cytomegalovirus status was reported to be diagnosed by the classifier with high specificity and sensitivity in both the original and validation cohorts. A later analysis found that HLA-associated TCR beta chains were more clonally expanded and had lower generation probabilities than equally common non-associated chains. Several of the top co-occurrence clusters appeared to be linked to parvovirus B19, influenza, CMV and Epstein-Barr virus, according to a later analysis. The earlier analysis of nearly 600 of the donors excluded some 15 rarely observed V segments, including chromosome 9 orphons, because counts were too low. A later genetic analysis reported fewer N-insertions in productive TCRs among donors in an Asian-associated ancestry cluster than the roughly 650-donor mean. Presence/absence analyses assumed roughly uniform sequencing depth across donors, an assumption that may not hold. Because HLA typing was unavailable for some donors at each locus, only the typed subset was used in association tests. Three of the identified cytomegalovirus-associated TCR beta chains were confirmed in vitro to be specific for cytomegalovirus antigens. An earlier analysis of 450 to 750 of the donors showed that most TCR beta V segments appeared in productive rearrangements either about 90% or about 30% of the time, which broadly matched IMGT annotations. The cohort was sequenced for TCR beta chains only, and without alpha or paired-chain data the features that could be detected were limited. According to a later analysis, TCR association rates differed among HLA loci, with DRB1 alleles showing the most associated TCRs and HLA-C alleles showing the fewest. The only immune exposure information available for the cohort was CMV serostatus. The 87-base-pair reads could not distinguish some IMGT-functional V segments, including TRBV6-2 and TRBV6-3, so those segments were excluded.

V and J lose 0 bases and 2 bases, and a span of 8 bases separates them. The CDR3 has 14 amino acids, counting the end cysteine and phenylalanine. Kept here is only the CDR3 DNA, which spans 42 bases and is read in frame from base 1. The germline V gene provides CDR1 MGHRA and CDR2 YSYEKL. In total, approximately 610 healthy bone marrow donors made up the cohort. Cohort members were all nominally healthy when sampled, although unrecorded immune exposures were likely present. The donor tested CMV seronegative, placing the donor among the 350 to 400 seronegative members of the cohort. A peripheral blood sample was provided by each donor, and peripheral blood mononuclear cells were used for TCR beta sequencing. The Qiagen DNeasy Blood Extraction Kit was used to extract genomic DNA from the blood cell samples. The library was produced with the immunoSEQ multiplex PCR assay. A mixture of 60 forward primers for TCR Vbeta segments and 13 reverse primers for TCR Jbeta segments was used in the multiplex PCR. A multiplex PCR assay on genomic DNA amplified the CDR3 region of rearranged TCR beta genes. The Illumina HiSeq System was used to sequence the amplified TCR beta libraries as 87-base-pair reads. The study's processing was this. A later analysis counted about 80 million unique TCR beta chains across the 650 to 800 repertoires, and 9 million to 14 million of these chains were shared by at least two donors. A nearest-neighbor algorithm error-corrected the raw reads and collapsed the reads into unique sequences, merging closely related sequences to remove PCR and sequencing errors. V, D and J gene segments were assigned by aligning CDR3 sequences to IMGT reference sequences. For a sequence to be retained, a match of at least six nucleotides to both a V gene segment and a J gene segment was required. Rearrangements were called productive when the CDR3 lacked stop codons and stayed in frame with V and J; all others were non-productive. CDR3 was defined by IMGT convention, running from the second conserved V-encoded cysteine to the conserved J-encoded phenylalanine. In an earlier analysis of just under 600 of the donors, sequences lacking an unambiguous match to a single V gene segment were excluded. In an earlier analysis of several hundred of the donors, V segments were called functional above 56.7% productive rearrangements and were called segregating when the between-donor standard deviation exceeded 5%. A statistical classification framework was built to diagnose cytomegalovirus status from the catalog of TCR beta chain sequences. A later analysis assigned V and J genes by comparing TCR nucleotide sequences with IMGT/GENE-DB human TR gene sequences. A later analysis assigned CDR3 sequences and most-parsimonious VDJ recombination scenarios with the TCRdist pipeline. In a later analysis, each TCR beta chain was defined by its CDR3 amino acid sequence together with its V-gene family, and reads without a unique V-gene family were excluded. To address suspected cross-contamination and a sequencing artifact, a later analysis removed 592 highly shared, low-generation-probability nucleotide sequences. For each public chain, a later analysis derived a clonal expansion index from normalized ranks of inferred template counts within each repertoire. Generation probabilities in a later analysis came from a VDJ recombination model fitted to out-of-frame rearrangements, and those results were checked against IGoR. In a later analysis, TCR-TCR, TCR-HLA and TCR-CMV co-occurrence was scored with hypergeometric tests, and a repertoire-size bias correction was applied to TCR pairs. A later analysis estimated false discovery rates by permuting HLA or CMV assignments 20 times. A later analysis grouped co-occurring TCRs with DBSCAN, adding TCRdist sequence similarity when clustering within HLA-allele-positive subsets. For co-occurrence clustering, repertoires with fewer than 30,000 or more than 120,000 public chains were excluded, along with about five repertoires with anomalous nucleotide sharing. TCRdb retrieved this table from immuneACCESS and kept in-frame rearrangements only. Not all clones are present; in checked studies, unresolved V genes account for under half, and no reason is known for the remainder. D and trimming were read from the DNA, whereas the V and J calls and clone size are those reported in that table. The sample table records over 150,000 clones; roughly 75% of these occur just once. Together, the top ten hold 1.3% to 1.5% of the sample.

The sample was PBMCs. This TCR was recovered from a man younger than 35 in good health and CMV-seronegative. The rearranged chain carries TRBV4-1 and TRBJ2-7; the D gene is unclear. The CDR3: CASSQEGRAYEQYF. The sequence in DNA is TGCGCCAGCAGCCAAGAAGGCCGGGCCTACGAGCAGTACTTC.